These 16 T cell receptor beta chains came from one sample sequenced in a study of T cell responses to AZD1222 COVID-19 vaccine (dated by TCRdb to 2020 to 2022). The sample's time point, from its label and the paper: baseline before first vaccination. The library was produced with the immunoSEQ multiplex PCR assay. The immuneACCESS repertoire file appears here via TCRdb, limited to in-frame rearrangements. These files lack a portion of the clones; in checked studies, under half of the deficit traces to unresolved V genes, and the cause of the others is not known. The sample records 150,000 or so clones, roughly 92% of which are singletons. The top ten hold roughly 4% of the sample. Sequencing was performed on peripheral blood, taken on day 0 of AZD1222 vaccination. These receptors all come from an adult in good health.

This rearrangement joins TRBV7-2 to TRBJ1-2, with TRBD1 as a possible D gene (6 bases). The V gene's germline CDR1 is SGHTA and CDR2 FQGNSA. The CDR3 covers 15 residues. V was pared by 0 bases and J by 3 bases, with 11 bases between. The CDR3 DNA sequence: TGTGCCAGCAGCTTAGCTTGGGGGGGCGACTATGGCTACACCTTC. It specifies CASSLAWGGDYGYTF.

The chain employs TRBV18 and TRBJ2-5; 9 nucleotides align to TRBD2. The CDR3 loop spans 15 amino acids. Germline V gene data show CDR1 as KGHSH and CDR2 as LQKENI. V lost 3 bases, J lost 7 bases, and 9 bases stayed unmatched. The DNA for the CDR3 is TGTGCCAGCTCACCTCAAGCTAGCGGGAAGGTGACCCAGTACTTC. Its protein is CASSPQASGKVTQYF. Drawing the rest from reference TRBV18 and TRBJ2-5, the complete variable domain is NAGVMQNPRHLVRRRGQEARLRCSPMKGHSHVYWYRQLPEEGLKFMVYLQKENIIDESGMPKERFSAEFPKEGPSILRIQQVVRGDSAAYFCASSPQASGKVTQYFGPGTRLLVL.

The rearrangement joins TRBV21-1 to TRBJ1-6. TRBV21-1 is reported as a pseudogene. This CDR3 is built from 19 residues. CDR3 residues: CASSKLNIKRSSYNSPLHF. CDR3 coding DNA: TGTGCCAGCAGCAAACTTAATATAAAGAGGAGCTCCTATAATTCACCCCTCCACTTT.

The V gene is TRBV30, the J gene TRBJ1-3, with D unresolved. CDR1 and CDR2 (germline): GTSNPN, SVGIG (reference sequence). V was clipped by 1 base and J by 4 bases, with 17 bases between them. This CDR3 comprises 16 residues. The chain's CDR3 is CAWSEAYGRRGNTIYF. For the CDR3, the DNA is TGTGCCTGGAGTGAGGCTTACGGGAGGCGAGGAAACACCATATATTTT.

The genes are TRBV19 and TRBJ2-7, with D maybe TRBD2 (6 bases). V dropped 5 bases and J dropped 0 bases, with 8 bases sitting between them. Germline V lookup: CDR1 LNHDA, CDR2 SQIVND (reference sequence). The CDR3 loop spans 13 amino acids. CDR3 protein: CASSLAHSYEQYF. CDR3 nucleotide sequence: TGTGCCAGTAGTCTAGCGCACTCCTACGAGCAGTACTTC.

V and J are TRBV5-1 and TRBJ2-1; D unresolved. Germline CDR1 SGHRS, CDR2 YFSETQ. The CDR3 covers 14 residues. V was pared by 0 bases and J by 2 bases, with 6 bases between. The CDR3 DNA is TGCGCCAGCAGCTTGGGGCAGGCCTACAATGAGCAGTTCTTC. Translation gives CASSLGQAYNEQFF. Variable domain in full (rest from reference TRBV5-1 and TRBJ2-1): KAGVTQTPRYLIKTRGQQVTLSCSPISGHRSVSWYQQTPGQGLQFLFEYFSETQRNKGNFPGRFSGRQFSNSRSEMNVSTLELGDSALYLCASSLGQAYNEQFFGPGTRLTVL.

The chain's CDR3 is CASRVAPTSYEQYF. CDR3 nucleotide sequence: TGTGCCAGTAGGGTAGCCCCGACCTCCTACGAGCAGTACTTC. The chain recombines TRBV19 with TRBJ2-7; unclear D gene. The V gene lost 6 bases and the J gene lost 0 bases, with 12 bases spanning the gap. This CDR3 comprises 14 residues. Germline CDR1 is LNHDA and CDR2 is SQIVND (reference sequence).

This chain uses TRBV2 with TRBJ2-1, with D perhaps matching TRBD1 (5 bases). Germline values: CDR1 SNHLY, CDR2 FYNNEI. The CDR3 sequence is 14 residues long. V was trimmed by 8 bases and J by 7 bases, leaving 18 bases between them. CDR3 region: CASRAQGYRNEQFF. In nucleotides, the CDR3 is TGTGCCAGCCGGGCCCAGGGCTACCGGAATGAGCAGTTCTTC.

This chain uses TRBV5-1 with TRBJ2-5, with TRBD2 matching over 9 bases. Germline V lookup: CDR1 SGHRS, CDR2 YFSETQ. CDR3 length: 15 amino acids. V lost 5 bases, J lost 5 bases, and 10 bases stayed unmatched. Written as DNA, the CDR3 is TGCGCCAGCAGGCGAAACAGCGGGAGGAGTGAGACCCAGTACTTC. Encoded protein: CASRRNSGRSETQYF.

The V call is TRBV28, the J call TRBJ2-1; D is uncertain. Germline-derived CDR1 and CDR2 are MDHEN and SYDVKM. The CDR3 is 15 residues long. V dropped 9 bases and J dropped 7 bases, with 22 bases sitting between them. CDR3 DNA sequence: TGTGCCAGTGATCAAGGCGGCCTTAAAGTTAATGAGCAGTTCTTC. Residues: CASDQGGLKVNEQFF. The full variable domain, with the rest looked up from reference TRBV28 and TRBJ2-1, is DVKVTQSSRYLVKRTGEKVFLECVQDMDHENMFWYRQDPGLGLRLIYFSYDVKMKEKGDIPEGYSVSREKKERFSLILESASTNQTSMYLCASDQGGLKVNEQFFGPGTRLTVL.

Remarks on this clone: The junction departs from germline at one end; a sequencing error may be responsible. CDR3 sequence reads: CASSHSGRTYEQYF. CDR3 sequence (DNA): TGTGCCAGCAGTCACTCGGGTCGTACCTACGAGCAGTACTTC. The V call is TRBV6-2 or TRBV6-3, the J call TRBJ2-7; no definite D call. Germline V lookup: CDR1 MNHEY, CDR2 SVGEGT. This CDR3 has 14 amino acids.

This clone has only one observation. The gene calls are TRBV6-5 and TRBJ2-7; D call uncertain. The germline CDR1 and CDR2 sequences are MNHEY and SVGAGI. This CDR3 is built from 13 residues. Between the trimmed V and J ends, which lost 6 bases and 3 bases, there was a span of 12 bases. Here the CDR3 DNA reads TGTGCCAGCAGCCCCGGTTGGGTCTACGAGCAGTACTTC. Protein sequence: CASSPGWVYEQYF.

The rearrangement links TRBV12-3 or TRBV12-4 to TRBJ1-2; possibly TRBD1 for D (6 bases). The V gene lost 6 bases and the J gene lost 6 bases, with 8 bases spanning the gap. The CDR3 spans 11 residues. The CDR3 DNA reads TGTGCCAGCAGACAGGGTCATGGCTACACCTTC. It encodes CASRQGHGYTF.

The chain uses TRBV25-1 and TRBJ2-6, with D tentatively TRBD2 (6 bases). This CDR3 has 15 residues. The V end was cut by 5 bases, the J end by 4 bases, with 12 bases between. Germline CDR1 and CDR2: MGHDK and SYGVNS. The CDR3 sequence is CASSWGVSGANVLTF. As DNA, the CDR3 is TGTGCCAGCAGTTGGGGGGTTTCGGGGGCCAACGTCCTGACTTTC.

This clone appeared a single time. The rearrangement links TRBV5-4 to TRBJ1-1; maybe TRBD1 (6 bases). In germline, CDR1 is SGHNT, CDR2 YYREEE (reference sequence). The CDR3 consists of 15 residues. V dropped 0 bases and J dropped 3 bases, with 12 bases sitting between them. The CDR3 loop is CASSLAPRQDTEAFF. CDR3 coding DNA: TGTGCCAGCAGCTTGGCCCCTCGACAGGACACTGAAGCTTTCTTT.

The chain has TRBV19 and TRBJ1-1, with D perhaps TRBD1 (5 bases). The V end lost 5 bases, the J end lost 3 bases, and 16 bases lay between the germline ends. Germline V gene sequence: CDR1 LNHDA, CDR2 SQIVND (reference sequence). This CDR3 has 15 amino acids. CDR3 nucleotide sequence: TGTGCCAGTAGTCCCCGCGGGGGGTCGGACACTGAAGCTTTCTTT. Encoded protein: CASSPRGGSDTEAFF. The full variable domain, completed using reference TRBV19 and TRBJ1-1, is DGGITQSPKYLFRKEGQNVTLSCEQNLNHDAMYWYRQDPGQGLRLIYYSQIVNDFQKGDIAEGYSVSREKKESFPLTVTSAQKNPTAFYLCASSPRGGSDTEAFFGQGTRLTVV.